The 17 T cell receptor beta chains given below trace back to one sample, sequenced in a study of blood T cell repertoires in COVID-19. Sequencing used immunoSEQ multiplex PCR; TCRdb keeps in-frame clones, though not all of them. The data contain 250,000 to 350,000 clones, approximately 85% of them seen just once; the ten biggest clones take up around 1%. Sequenced material: peripheral blood. The receptors here all came from a human donor with COVID-19, enrolled during active disease. The donor label of this sample is uncertain.

The rearrangement joins TRBV4-1 to TRBJ1-5; 11 bases fit TRBD1. Per the germline V gene, CDR1 is MGHRA and CDR2 is YSYEKL. The CDR3 runs 16 residues. The trim removed 4 bases at V and 5 bases at J, leaving 7 bases unmatched. The CDR3 sequence is CASSPIGTGGYQPQHF. CDR3 nucleotide sequence: TGCGCCAGCAGCCCTATCGGGACAGGGGGATATCAGCCCCAGCATTTT.

This clone was detected a few times. This chain links TRBV19 with TRBJ1-4; unclear D gene. The CDR3 has 14 residues. V lost 3 bases and J 5 bases, leaving 10 bases between the germline ends. Germline lookup yields CDR1 LNHDA and CDR2 SQIVND (reference sequence). CDR3 DNA sequence: TGTGCCAGTAGTATGCGGCAGAACAATGAAAAACTGTTTTTT. Translated, it gives CASSMRQNNEKLFF.

The chain's CDR3 is CAISEQSPSLAGGGNEQFF. In DNA, the CDR3 is TGTGCCATCAGTGAGCAAAGCCCCTCACTAGCGGGAGGGGGCAATGAGCAGTTCTTC. This chain links TRBV10-3 with TRBJ2-1, with 13 bases matching TRBD2. Trimming removed 2 bases from V and 6 bases from J; junction bases left unmatched: 13. CDR3 length: 19 amino acids. Per the germline V gene, CDR1 is ENHRY and CDR2 is SYGVKD.

V and J are TRBV11-3 and TRBJ2-1, with 8 positions matching TRBD1. The CDR3 spans 14 residues. V lost 3 bases, J lost 10 bases, and 8 bases stayed unmatched. Looked up from germline, CDR1 is SGHNT and CDR2 is YENEEA. CDR3 in DNA: TGTGCCAGCAGCTTCCGACCAGGGGGCGGCGAGCAGTTCTTC. This encodes CASSFRPGGGEQFF.

Concerning this clone itself: The same CDR3 can be traced to other DNA sequences in this sample. The chain employs TRBV5-1 and TRBJ2-2; 11 nucleotides agree with TRBD1. The germline V gene has CDR1 SGHRS and CDR2 YFSETQ. The CDR3 runs 15 residues. The ends lost 4 bases at V and 5 bases at J; junction bases unmatched: 4. CDR3 residues: CASSPGQGVTGELFF. In nucleotides, the CDR3 is TGCGCCAGCAGCCCGGGACAGGGGGTTACCGGGGAGCTGTTTTTT.

V gene TRBV29-1 combines with J gene TRBJ2-3; D unclear. From germline, CDR1 is SQVTM and CDR2 ANQGSEA. V lost 1 base, J lost 6 bases, and 11 bases lay in between. The CDR3 spans 13 residues. CDR3 sequence reads: CSVEVGAWDTQYF. The CDR3 region has the DNA TGCAGCGTTGAAGTAGGAGCGTGGGATACGCAGTATTTT.

The chain carries TRBV27 and TRBJ2-4, with 8 bases lining up with TRBD2. The germline gives CDR1 MNHEY, CDR2 SMNVEV (reference sequence). V trimming: 6 bases; J trimming: 6 bases; junction bases outside the gene matches: 10. The CDR3 is made up of 15 amino acids. CDR3 bases: TGTGCCAGCAGACGACCGGGACTAGAGGGAAACATTCAGTACTTC. Translated, it gives CASRRPGLEGNIQYF.

The V and J genes are TRBV28 and TRBJ1-1, with D possibly matching TRBD1 (6 bases). Trimming removed 6 bases from V and 0 bases from J, with 14 bases in between. CDR3 length: 15 amino acids. The germline CDR1 and CDR2 sequences are MDHEN and SYDVKM. The chain's CDR3 is CASRKSGDMNTEAFF. Here the CDR3 DNA reads TGTGCCAGCAGGAAGTCAGGGGACATGAACACTGAAGCTTTCTTT.

The rearrangement links TRBV10-1 to TRBJ2-1, with 12 bases identical to TRBD2. CDR3 length equals 16 residues. J lost 12 bases, V lost 5 bases, and 14 bases had no gene match. CDR1 WNHNN and CDR2 SYGVQD come from the germline V gene (reference sequence). The CDR3 nucleotides are TGCGCCAGCAGTAGGACTAGCGGGAAGATTAAGGGCGTGCAGTTCTTC. Its protein product is CASSRTSGKIKGVQFF.

The gene calls are TRBV5-1 and TRBJ1-4; 7 bases agree with TRBD1. The germline V gene has CDR1 SGHRS and CDR2 YFSETQ. The CDR3 has 17 residues. V lost 1 base and J lost 5; bases outside the gene matches: 11. The CDR3 spells CASSLSLIETGNEKLFF. The CDR3 region has the DNA TGCGCCAGCAGCTTGTCTTTGATTGAGACAGGGAATGAAAAACTGTTTTTT.

The V call is TRBV15, the J call TRBJ2-7, with 8 bases identical to TRBD1. V dropped 4 bases and J dropped 3; count of bases not matched to a gene: 5. Germline CDR1 is LNHNV and CDR2 is YYDKDF (reference sequence). The CDR3 consists of 14 residues. CDR3 sequence (DNA): TGTGCCACCAGCACGAACAGGGGGGACTACGAGCAGTACTTC. Amino acids: CATSTNRGDYEQYF.

The chain carries TRBV4-3 and TRBJ1-3; D call uncertain. Trimming removed 0 bases at V and 14 bases at J, with 14 bases between. This CDR3 comprises 13 residues. Germline V gene data show CDR1 as LGHNA and CDR2 as YSLEER. In DNA, the CDR3 is TGCGCCAGCAGCCAAGATCGGTACCCCTTCCTATATTTT. As protein: CASSQDRYPFLYF.

The V gene is TRBV6-5, the J gene TRBJ2-7; a weak D match, TRBD2 (5 bases). This CDR3 spans 13 amino acids. Germline CDR1 MNHEY, CDR2 SVGAGI. V shed 0 bases and J shed 5 bases, with 8 bases lying between them. CDR3 residues: CASSYSRVHEQYF. The CDR3 DNA follows: TGTGCCAGCAGTTACTCGCGGGTCCACGAGCAGTACTTC.

Only a few counts were recorded for this clone. The chain recombines TRBV12-3 or TRBV12-4 with TRBJ1-6; D is ambiguous. Trimming took off 5 bases at V and 14 bases at J, with 13 bases between the two ends. The CDR3 is made up of 12 amino acids. The chain's CDR3 is CASSPTGKALHF. DNA of the CDR3: TGTGCCAGCAGTCCGACCGGGAAAGCCCTCCACTTT.

The CDR3 DNA reads TGTGCCAGCAGTGAGGCGGGGCCGATCGCTGAAGCTTTCTTT. As protein: CASSEAGPIAEAFF. This chain joins TRBV2 and TRBJ1-1; tentative D call: TRBD1 (5 bases). CDR1 SNHLY and CDR2 FYNNEI come from the germline V gene. This CDR3 comprises 14 residues. The V end lost 3 bases, the J end lost 6 bases, and 14 bases lay between the germline ends.

The CDR3 region is CASSLERRGYGYTF. The CDR3 DNA reads TGTGCCAGCAGTTTGGAGAGACGGGGGTATGGCTACACCTTC. The V call is TRBV28, the J call TRBJ1-2; D perhaps matches TRBD1 (5 bases). The V and J ends lost 3 bases and 5 bases respectively, with 13 bases between them. Looked up from germline, CDR1 is MDHEN and CDR2 is SYDVKM. This CDR3 has 14 amino acids.

This clone appeared a single time. The V gene is TRBV18, the J gene TRBJ1-1; tentatively, D is TRBD1 (5 bases). Deletions cut 3 bases from V and 0 bases from J, with 14 bases between. CDR3 length equals 16 residues. Germline CDR1 and CDR2: KGHSH and LQKENI. CDR3 in amino acids: CASSPLQGHMNTEAFF. CDR3 bases: TGTGCCAGCTCACCGCTTCAGGGTCATATGAACACTGAAGCTTTCTTT.